This T cell receptor (beta chain) appears in the sequencing data of a study of radiotherapy plus CTLA-4 blockade in lung cancer. As for the study in general: For around 18% of patients, objective responses occurred, and roughly 30% had disease control.

On this clone itself: The antigen is undetermined.

The germline V and J ends were trimmed by 8 bases and 1 base, with 13 bases remaining between them. The CDR3 extends over 14 amino acids. Germline V lookup: CDR1 SNHLY, CDR2 FYNNEI. Findings of the study overall: In blood, TCR clones derived from the tumor expanded after radiotherapy plus ipilimumab.

Sequencing used immunoSEQ multiplex PCR; TCRdb keeps in-frame clones, though not all of them. The sample lists some 32,000 clones, approximately 70% occurring once. This receptor was identified in a human donor with non-small cell lung cancer who had stable disease on radiotherapy plus ipilimumab. Sequenced material: peripheral blood, taken from a patient treated with radiotherapy plus ipilimumab. The chain recombines TRBV2 with TRBJ2-3; perhaps D is TRBD1 or TRBD2 (5 bases each). CDR3: CASGASGRTDTQYF. DNA for the CDR3: TGTGCCAGCGGGGCCAGCGGACGCACAGATACGCAGTATTTT. The variable domain in full, completed from reference TRBV2 and TRBJ2-3, reads EPEVTQTPSHQVTQMGQEVILRCVPISNHLYFYWYRQILGQKVEFLVSFYNNEISEKSEIFDDQFSVERPDGSNFTLKIRSTKLEDSAMYFCASGASGRTDTQYFGPGTRLTVL.